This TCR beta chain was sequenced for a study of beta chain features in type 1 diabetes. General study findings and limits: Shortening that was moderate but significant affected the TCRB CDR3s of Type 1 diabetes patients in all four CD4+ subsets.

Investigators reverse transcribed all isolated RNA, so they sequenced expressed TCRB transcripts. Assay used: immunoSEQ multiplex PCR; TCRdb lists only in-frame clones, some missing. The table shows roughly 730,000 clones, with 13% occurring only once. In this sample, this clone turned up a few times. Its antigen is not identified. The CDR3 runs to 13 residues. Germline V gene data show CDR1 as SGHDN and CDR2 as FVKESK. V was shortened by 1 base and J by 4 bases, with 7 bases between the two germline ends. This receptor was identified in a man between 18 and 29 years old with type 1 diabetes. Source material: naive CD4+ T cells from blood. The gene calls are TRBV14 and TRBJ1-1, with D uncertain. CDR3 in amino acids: CASSQGLVTEAFF. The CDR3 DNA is TGTGCCAGCAGCCAAGGACTTGTCACTGAAGCTTTCTTT.